The clone carrying this T cell receptor (beta chain) was counted a few times. The data stem from a study of T-cell memory formation after mild COVID-19. Sample barcodes and UMIs were carried by the TCR alpha and TCR beta cDNA libraries that 5'RACE generated with constant-segment primers. In TCRdb, the 5' RACE reads were re-called with MiXCR into one record per CDR3 protein. The sample has tens of thousands of distinct CDR3 sequences, 25% to 30% seen once. This CDR3 has 15 amino acids. The germline V gene encodes CDR1 SEHNR and CDR2 FQNEAQ (reference sequence). V was shortened by 1 base and J by 7 bases, with 16 bases between the two germline ends.

Sequencing input: PBMCs or a T cell subset sorted from them (not recorded which). V is TRBV7-9 and J is TRBJ1-2, with a tentative D call TRBD1 (5 bases). The TCR comes from a man in his late teens or twenties who had mild COVID-19 (a few samples of this study predate the infection). Cell type and time point are not known. The CDR3 nucleotides are TGTGCCAGCAGCTTAGAGGGCTGGCAGGGTGCTGGCTACACCTTC. Residues: CASSLEGWQGAGYTF. The entire variable domain, with the rest obtained from reference TRBV7-9 and TRBJ1-2, is as follows: DTGVSQNPRHKITKRGQNVTFRCDPISEHNRLYWYRQTLGQGPEFLTYFQNEAQLEKSRLLSDRFSAERPKGSFSTLEIQRTEQGDSAMYLCASSLEGWQGAGYTFGSGTRLTVV.